A selection of T cell receptor beta chains follows, all from one sample in a study of blood T cell repertoires in COVID-19. Profiled with immunoSEQ multiplex PCR; TCRdb holds only in-frame clones, not every one. The sample records 55,000 to 70,000 clones, about nine tenths being singletons. Material for sequencing was peripheral blood. The receptor source for this set is a woman aged 45-65 years with active or convalescent COVID-19. CDR3s include the opening cysteine and the closing phenylalanine or tryptophan. Each record gives: V gene, D gene, clone size, J gene, CDR3 DNA, CDR3 protein. The D gene is left open where the match is weak. For some rows the clone size is stated as once, few or many, or as a class when expanded; others skip it.

TRBV18	-	-	TRBJ2-4	TGTGCCAGCTCCCCCGGTTTTCCAGCGTCAAAAGCCAAAAACATTCAGTACTTC	CASSPGFPASKAKNIQYF
TRBV5-4	TRBD1	-	TRBJ2-5	TGTGCCAGCAGTGACAGGGAAGGGATGCAAGAGACCCAGTACTTC	CASSDREGMQETQYF
TRBV12-5	TRBD2	once	TRBJ2-1	TGTGCTAGTGGTTTCCCTAGCGGAGACAATGAGCAGTTCTTC	CASGFPSGDNEQFF
TRBV2	-	-	TRBJ1-6	TGTGCCAGCAGTAAGACCGACAGAAACAATTCACCCCTCCACTTT	CASSKTDRNNSPLHF
TRBV27	-	-	TRBJ1-2	TGTGCCAGCAGTTCCGCCCCCGGAGGGCCCTATGGCTACACCTTC	CASSSAPGGPYGYTF
TRBV9	TRBD1	-	TRBJ2-7	TGTGCCAGCAGCGTGACAGGGTTATCCTACGAGCAGTACTTC	CASSVTGLSYEQYF
TRBV19	TRBD1	-	TRBJ2-7	TGTGCCAGTAGTATGGACCTATTGGGACAGGGTAACGAGCAGTACTTC	CASSMDLLGQGNEQYF
TRBV19	TRBD2	-	TRBJ2-7	TGTGCCAGTAAAGTGAATCTAGCGGGACCCTACGAGCAGTACTTC	CASKVNLAGPYEQYF
TRBV2	TRBD1	-	TRBJ1-1	TGTGCCAGCACGTATGGGACAGGGGTTCCTGAAGCTTTCTTT	CASTYGTGVPEAFF
TRBV13	-	-	TRBJ2-1	TGTGCCAGCAGCCCCCCTATCGGGAGAGGCGAGCAGTTCTTC	CASSPPIGRGEQFF
TRBV12-3/TRBV12-4	-	-	TRBJ2-7	TGTGCCAGCAGTACCATACAGGAGCAGTACTTC	CASSTIQEQYF
TRBV24-1	-	-	TRBJ2-7	TGTGCCACCAGTGATCTTTGGAGGGGCGACGAGCAGTACTTC	CATSDLWRGDEQYF
TRBV5-6	TRBD2	-	TRBJ2-3	TGTGCCAGCAGCTGGACTGGGTGGGAGGGGTCAACAGATACGCAGTATTTT	CASSWTGWEGSTDTQYF
TRBV9	TRBD2	-	TRBJ2-7	TGTGCCAGCAGCGTAGAGGGGACTAGCTACGAGCAGTACTTC	CASSVEGTSYEQYF
TRBV28	TRBD1	-	TRBJ1-2	TGTGCCAGCAGTTTGGACAGGGTCCTTGATGGCTACACCTTC	CASSLDRVLDGYTF
TRBV21-1	-	-	TRBJ1-5	TGTGCCAGCAGCAATGAGAAAGGGGGGGTAAGAAATCAGCCCCAGCATTTT	CASSNEKGGVRNQPQHF
TRBV29-1	-	-	TRBJ1-1	TGCAGCGTTGTCGGTGAAGGGAGAGCTTTCTTT	CSVVGEGRAFF
TRBV12-3/TRBV12-4	TRBD1	-	TRBJ1-2	TGTGCCAGCAGTTTAGGACAGGGTGGTGGCTACACCTTC	CASSLGQGGGYTF
TRBV4-1	-	-	TRBJ2-5	TGCGCCAGCAGCCAAGATCCCACAGGTAGCATCCAAGAGACCCAGTACTTC	CASSQDPTGSIQETQYF
TRBV3-1/TRBV3-2	-	-	TRBJ2-7	TGTGCCAGCAGCCAGGACTCCTTCTACGAGCAGTACTTC	CASSQDSFYEQYF
TRBV10-1	TRBD2	-	TRBJ2-3	TGCGCCAGCAGTGAGTCGATGACTAGCGGGAGCACAGATACGCAGTATTTT	CASSESMTSGSTDTQYF
TRBV28	TRBD2	-	TRBJ2-1	TGTGCCAGCAGTTACACAGCGGGAGCGGGGTACAATGAGCAGTTCTTC	CASSYTAGAGYNEQFF
TRBV5-1	TRBD1	-	TRBJ2-3	TGCGCCAGCAGTGGACAGGGCACTAGCACAGATACGCAGTATTTT	CASSGQGTSTDTQYF
TRBV9	TRBD2	-	TRBJ2-3	TGTGCCAGCAGCCCCAGATGGACTAGCGGGGATACGCAGTATTTT	CASSPRWTSGDTQYF
TRBV19	-	-	TRBJ1-1	TGTGCCAGTAGTCCCCGCTATACCGGGACAGAAGCTTTCTTT	CASSPRYTGTEAFF
TRBV3-1/TRBV3-2	-	-	TRBJ1-1	TGTGCCAGCAGCCAAGCCCACATGAACACTGAAGCTTTCTTT	CASSQAHMNTEAFF
TRBV27	-	-	TRBJ2-2	TGTGCCAGCAGCCCAGGACAGTCCACCGGGGAGCTGTTTTTT	CASSPGQSTGELFF
TRBV30	TRBD1	-	TRBJ2-1	TGTGCCTGGAGTGTGACAGGGGTAATTGGTGAGCAGTTCTTC	CAWSVTGVIGEQFF
TRBV5-4	-	-	TRBJ2-1	TGTGCCAGCAGCTTGGGACAGACCTTATACAATGAGCAGTTCTTC	CASSLGQTLYNEQFF
TRBV21-1	-	-	TRBJ1-3	TGTGCCAGCAGCAAAAAATTAGGGACAGCTATCTCTGGAAACACCATATATTTT	CASSKKLGTAISGNTIYF
TRBV2	TRBD2	-	TRBJ2-1	TGTGCCAGCGCCCTAGCGGGGGGGTTTGTAGAGCAGTTCTTC	CASALAGGFVEQFF
TRBV19	TRBD2	-	TRBJ2-5	TGTGCCAGTCCCGGGGGCGGGAGGGGGGGAGAGACCCAGTACTTC	CASPGGGRGGETQYF
TRBV23-1	TRBD1	-	TRBJ2-1	TGCGCCAGCAGTCAATCTGTTCGGGACAGGGGCAATGAGCAGTTCTTC	CASSQSVRDRGNEQFF
TRBV6-5	TRBD2	-	TRBJ2-7	TGTGCCAGCAGTTTATACGGACTAGCGGCCTACGAGCAGTACTTC	CASSLYGLAAYEQYF
TRBV7-9	TRBD1	-	TRBJ1-2	TGTGCCAGCAGCCACCGAGGACAGGGGGAGGGCTACACCTTC	CASSHRGQGEGYTF
TRBV4-1	TRBD2	-	TRBJ2-1	TGCGCCAGCAGCCGAGGACTAGCGGGGAACCCGATACCGAATGAGCAGTTCTTC	CASSRGLAGNPIPNEQFF
TRBV25-1	-	-	TRBJ1-3	TGTGCCAGCAGTGATCTCAGGCTTCCTGGAAACACCATATATTTT	CASSDLRLPGNTIYF
TRBV10-3	TRBD1	few	TRBJ1-6	TGTGCCATCAGTGATTGGGCAACAGGGGGTAATTCACCCCTCCACTTT	CAISDWATGGNSPLHF
TRBV5-8	TRBD2	once	TRBJ2-7	TGTGCCAGCAGCTTCGGGTACGGGACTAGCTACGAGCAGTACTTC	CASSFGYGTSYEQYF
TRBV3-1/TRBV3-2	TRBD1	-	TRBJ2-7	TGTGCCAGCAGCCAATGGGACAGGGGGTTCTACGAGCAGTACTTC	CASSQWDRGFYEQYF
TRBV10-1	TRBD1	-	TRBJ1-2	TGCGCCAGCAGTGCCGGACAGGGCGCTAACTATGGCTACACCTTC	CASSAGQGANYGYTF
TRBV7-6	-	-	TRBJ2-2	TGTGCCAGCAGCTTAGTGTGGCCTCACCCGTCGAACACCGGGGAGCTGTTTTTT	CASSLVWPHPSNTGELFF
TRBV19	TRBD1	-	TRBJ2-7	TGTGCCAGTAGTCCCAAATGGACAGGGCCCACCTACGAGCAGTACTTC	CASSPKWTGPTYEQYF
TRBV19	-	-	TRBJ2-3	TGTGCCACCCAAGATACCGGGACACGCACAGATACGCAGTATTTT	CATQDTGTRTDTQYF
TRBV19	-	-	TRBJ1-3	TGTGCCAGTAGTGGACAGTCAGGAAACACCATATATTTT	CASSGQSGNTIYF